This T cell receptor beta chain was sequenced for a study of shared clonotypes between healthy human individuals. Notes on the study in general: Though the depth was large, rarefaction showed that sorted-subset sequencing was incomplete.

Donors comprised healthy HIV-negative adults lacking recent acute infections or vaccinations. The V gene lost 5 bases and the J gene lost 0 bases, with 20 bases spanning the gap. Germline V gene sequence: CDR1 MNHEY, CDR2 SMNVEV (reference sequence). CDR3 length equals 17 residues. On this clone itself: Its target is not known.

Generated by immunoSEQ multiplex PCR, the TCRdb table keeps only in-frame clones and is missing some. The data show 2 million to 2.5 million clones, almost 96% seen once. The chain links TRBV27 to TRBJ2-7; D possibly corresponds to TRBD1 (7 bases). What was sequenced was naive CD4+ T cells sorted from blood. Subset denoted: CD45RA+ positively selected. The sequence derives from a man aged 18 to 29 in good health. The CDR3 DNA reads as TGTGCCAGCAGTGTTATCGGAGGGACAGCTATCTCCTACGAGCAGTACTTC. The encoded protein is CASSVIGGTAISYEQYF.